This T cell receptor beta chain was profiled in a study of T cell responses to AZD1222 COVID-19 vaccine. The method was immunoSEQ multiplex PCR; TCRdb's version includes in-frame clones alone and lacks a portion of them. The sample carries about 56,000 clones, approximately 83% recorded once. This CDR3 is 16 amino acids long. V was pared by 0 bases and J by 8 bases, with 19 bases between. The V gene's germline CDR1 is WSHSY and CDR2 SAAADI. The sequenced sample was peripheral blood, obtained on day 0 of AZD1222 vaccination. The V gene is TRBV10-2, the J gene TRBJ1-2, with a tentative D call TRBD1 (5 bases). This clonotype was sampled from an adult in good health. The CDR3 loop is CASSESKAGGAGGYTF. The CDR3 DNA reads as TGCGCCAGCAGTGAGTCGAAAGCCGGGGGTGCCGGGGGCTACACCTTC.